This T cell receptor (beta chain) was profiled in a study of cytomegalovirus exposure and HLA in healthy donors (TCRdb year 2017). The study in broad terms: According to an earlier analysis of 587 of the donors, about 179 million T cells yielded 117 million unique TCR beta sequences and about 300 Gb of sequence data. An early release that covered roughly 600 HLA-typed donors contained about 300 gigabases of sequencing data and some 87 million unique TCR sequences. Among the roughly 390 genotyped donors, 81% belonged to the genetic ancestry cluster associated with self-reported Caucasian donors. The aim of the study was to test whether cataloging public T cell receptors could identify signatures of past pathogen exposure. Using immunosequencing, the study profiled T cell repertoires from 666 subjects and related those repertoires to cytomegalovirus serostatus. Besides the first cohort of around 670 subjects, a separate validation cohort made up of over 100 different subjects was used. To predict cytomegalovirus infection status, the study brought together high-throughput TCR immunosequencing, statistical association of individual TCRs with disease status, and machine learning. To study patterns of TCR occurrence, a later analysis re-analyzed previously published TCR beta repertoires from 600 to 750 donors and added high-resolution HLA genotyping. The later analysis used no new phenotypic data to find candidate immune exposures, relying instead on TCR beta sequences and their occurrence across donors. An earlier analysis of 587 of the donors used high-throughput TCR beta sequencing to judge whether each TCR beta V gene segment behaved as functional or pseudogenic. Donor age, sex, ethnicity and CMV serostatus were collected together with the repertoire data. Genome-wide SNP genotypes for about 60% of the roughly 700 donors were used in a later genetic analysis, which treated that subset as a discovery cohort. All discovery cohort repertoires had been generated using a single sequencing platform. Class I and class II HLA loci were covered by the typing at four-digit resolution. The number of donors typed differed by locus, with 629-630 for A, B, C, DRB1 and DQB1, over 500 for DQA1, 600 to 610 for DPA1, and around 450 for DPB1. Because of strong linkage in the cohort, five DR-DQ haplotypes were treated as single units for association and clustering. Among about 410 genotyped donors of the cohort, an average of about 240,000 unique TCR beta nucleotide sequences was sequenced per donor, of which about 19% were non-productive.

This clone has a handful of counts. Its target antigen remains unknown. Per-base qualities were not stored, and no clone one base away is much larger. Libraries came from the immunoSEQ multiplex PCR assay. The multiplex PCR relied on a mix of 60 forward primers for TCR Vbeta segments and 13 reverse primers for TCR Jbeta segments. The CDR3 region of rearranged TCR beta genes was amplified from genomic DNA with a multiplex PCR assay. On the Illumina HiSeq System, the amplified TCR beta libraries were sequenced as 87-base-pair reads. In the original analysis: In a later analysis, some 80 million unique TCR beta chains were counted across the 500 to 850 repertoires, and roughly 10 million of these chains were shared by at least two donors. Raw reads were error-corrected and collapsed into unique sequences with a nearest-neighbor algorithm that merged closely related sequences to remove PCR and sequencing errors. Alignment of CDR3 sequences to IMGT reference sequences was used to assign V, D and J gene segments. Each retained sequence needed at least a six-nucleotide match to both a V gene segment and a J gene segment. Rearrangements were classified as productive when the CDR3 lacked stop codons and remained in frame with V and J, and all other rearrangements were classified as non-productive. Following IMGT convention, CDR3 was defined as the stretch from the second conserved V-encoded cysteine up to the conserved J-encoded phenylalanine. The earlier analysis of some 550 of the donors excluded any sequence lacking an unambiguous match to a single V gene segment. In an earlier analysis of several hundred of the donors, V segments were called functional above 56.7% productive rearrangements and were called segregating when the between-donor standard deviation exceeded 5%. To diagnose cytomegalovirus status from the catalog of TCR beta chain sequences, a statistical classification framework was built. In a later analysis, TCR nucleotide sequences were compared against IMGT/GENE-DB human TR gene sequences so that V and J genes could be assigned. A later analysis assigned CDR3 sequences and most-parsimonious VDJ recombination scenarios with the TCRdist pipeline. A later analysis defined each TCR beta chain by its CDR3 amino acid sequence plus V-gene family, and excluded reads lacking a unique V-gene family. A later analysis removed 550 to 650 highly shared, low-generation-probability nucleotide sequences to deal with suspected cross-contamination and a sequencing artifact. A later analysis calculated a clonal expansion index for each public chain from normalized within-repertoire ranks of inferred template counts. A later analysis computed generation probabilities with a VDJ recombination model fitted to out-of-frame rearrangements, and checked the results against IGoR. A later analysis scored TCR-TCR, TCR-HLA and TCR-CMV co-occurrence with hypergeometric tests, applying a repertoire-size bias correction to TCR pairs. False discovery rates were estimated in a later analysis by permuting HLA or CMV assignments 20 times. In a later analysis, co-occurring TCRs were grouped with DBSCAN, and TCRdist sequence similarity was added when clustering was performed within HLA-allele-positive subsets. For co-occurrence clustering, repertoires with fewer than 30,000 or more than 120,000 public chains were excluded, along with a handful of repertoires with anomalous nucleotide sharing. Sourced from immuneACCESS, this table was stored by TCRdb with only in-frame sequences that have V and J called. A share of the clones is absent; for the studies checked, an unresolved V gene accounts for under half, and the remainder has no known explanation. The D gene and trimming were derived from the DNA, and the V and J assignments and clone size from that table. The sample yields some 100,000 clones; about 70% were counted once. About 4.3% of the sample comes from the top ten.

What the research found in general, with its limitations: Only TCR beta chains were sequenced in this cohort, and the absence of alpha or paired-chain data limited detectable features. The study gave a list of 150 to 200 TCR beta chains associated with cytomegalovirus. The authors suggested that the approach could potentially be generalized to other disease states and immunological phenotypes. For the cohort, immune exposure information was limited to CMV serostatus. While some public TCRs were present in many individuals, most TCR sequences turned up only very rarely across donors. Because some donors lacked HLA typing at each locus, the association tests relied only on the typed subset. In a later analysis, HLA-associated TCR beta chains showed more clonal expansion and lower generation probabilities than non-associated chains that were equally common. When HLA alleles, especially DR and DQ, strongly co-occurred, attributing TCR associations to individual alleles was difficult. In a later analysis, several top co-occurrence clusters were reported to appear linked to parvovirus B19, influenza, CMV and Epstein-Barr virus. The sequencing pipeline was judged likely to have produced a cluster of highly shared sequence variants as a technical artifact. In a later analysis, most CMV-associated TCR beta chains were found to appear HLA-restricted, with HLA associations seemingly driven largely by CMV exposure. In both the original and validation cohorts, the classifier was reported to diagnose cytomegalovirus status with high specificity and sensitivity. A later analysis associated 16,951 TCR beta sequences with specific HLA alleles at a false discovery rate of 0.05. Linkage disequilibrium might explain the correlated functional status among segregating V segments, but an unknown experimental factor could not be excluded. The earlier analysis of about 600 of the donors excluded seventeen rarely observed V segments, including chromosome 9 orphons, because counts were too low. A further reported finding was that TCR beta sequences accurately predicted the HLA-A and HLA-B alleles for most subjects in the first cohort. Some IMGT-functional V segments, including TRBV6-2 and TRBV6-3, could not be distinguished by the 87-base-pair reads and were therefore excluded. A few of the identified cytomegalovirus-associated TCR beta chains were confirmed in vitro to be specific for cytomegalovirus antigens. An association between a missense DCLRE1C variant and V-gene and J-gene trimming of TCR beta chains was found in a later genetic analysis and replicated in an independent cohort. In an earlier analysis of roughly 500 of the donors, most TCR beta V segments appeared in productive rearrangements about 87% or about 30% of the time, broadly matching IMGT annotations. In a later analysis, the rate of TCR association differed among HLA loci, with DRB1 alleles having the most associated TCRs and HLA-C alleles having the fewest. A later genetic analysis reported fewer N-insertions in productive TCRs among donors in an Asian-associated ancestry cluster than the roughly 720-donor mean. Roughly uniform sequencing depth across donors was assumed in presence/absence analyses, although this assumption may not hold.

In total, 600 or so healthy bone marrow donors made up the cohort. At the time of sampling, every cohort member was nominally healthy, though immune exposures that went unrecorded were likely present. The donor was CMV seropositive and was included in the group of approximately 300 seropositive cohort members. Every donor gave a peripheral blood sample, and the peripheral blood mononuclear cells from that sample were used for TCR beta sequencing. The Qiagen DNeasy Blood Extraction Kit was used to extract genomic DNA from the blood cell samples. The CDR3 starts with the cysteine, ends with the phenylalanine, and has 17 residues. Here the CDR3 DNA is all that survives: 51 bases in frame from base 1. V is reduced by 2 bases and J by 6 bases, leaving a spacing of 22 bases between them. CDR1 and CDR2 were assigned from the germline V gene as KGHSH and LQKENI.

The sequence joins TRBV18 to TRBJ1-1, and the D gene may be TRBD1, 6 bases matching. The TCR was taken from a young woman in good health and CMV-seropositive. Sample: PBMCs. This receptor carries the CDR3 CASSPNQGRAGGSEAFF. The DNA sequence is given as TGTGCCAGCTCACCAAACCAGGGGAGGGCCGGGGGCTCTGAAGCTTTCTTT.